One and the same sample provided the 16 T cell receptor beta chains below, sequenced in a study of OX40 agonist ivuxolimab in advanced cancers. Profiling relied on immunoSEQ multiplex PCR, and the TCRdb table lists in-frame clones only, not all of them. The sample has some 75,000 clones, 85% to 90% seen once. The sample here was CD4+ or CD8+ T cells sorted from blood, taken in a trial of the OX40 agonist ivuxolimab. Source of these receptors: an adult with an advanced solid tumor such as melanoma, head and neck, liver or kidney cancer.

The chain couples TRBV7-6 to TRBJ1-2, with 12 bases that match TRBD1. The CDR3 extends over 18 amino acids. V was pared by 5 bases and J by 7 bases, with 17 bases of the junction left unmatched. Germline assignment: CDR1 SGHVS and CDR2 FNYEAQ. In nucleotides, the CDR3 is TGTGCCAGCAGCATATACCCGGGAGGGACAGGGGGCGGTGGTGGCTACACCTTC. Translated: CASSIYPGGTGGGGGYTF.

A note on this clone: One end of the junction does not line up with germline, which may come from a read error. The rearrangement uses TRBV28 and TRBJ2-2, with TRBD1 identical over 8 bases. CDR3 size: 17 residues. CDR1 MDHEN and CDR2 SYDVKM come from the germline V gene. The CDR3 DNA follows: TGTGTCAGCAGACCACGACCCGGACAGGGCTTTACCGGGGAGCTGTTTTTT. This encodes CVSRPRPGQGFTGELFF.

The rearrangement links TRBV9 to TRBJ2-7; the D gene could be TRBD1 or TRBD2 (5 bases each). The germline CDR1 and CDR2 sequences are SGDLS and YYNGEE. Between the trimmed V and J ends, which lost 2 bases and 0 bases, there was a span of 12 bases. This CDR3 has 15 amino acids. The CDR3 bases are TGTGCCAGCAGCGTTACGGGGACCCGCTCCTACGAGCAGTACTTC. It encodes CASSVTGTRSYEQYF.

The chain couples TRBV7-8 to TRBJ2-3, with D perhaps matching TRBD1 or TRBD2 (6 bases each). Germline V lookup: CDR1 SGHVS, CDR2 FQNEAQ. This CDR3 is 17 amino acids long. V was shortened by 3 bases and J by 4 bases, with 20 bases between the two germline ends. CDR3: CASSLLTKGGFPDTQYF. The CDR3 coding sequence is TGTGCCAGCAGCTTGTTAACGAAAGGGGGGTTCCCAGATACGCAGTATTTT.

The V and J genes are TRBV6-5 and TRBJ1-5; D gene unclear. The CDR3 length is 13 residues. V dropped 2 bases and J dropped 10 bases, with 12 bases sitting between them. In germline, CDR1 is MNHEY, CDR2 SVGAGI. Here the CDR3 reads CASSYATTHPQHF. DNA for the CDR3: TGTGCCAGCAGTTACGCGACGACGCATCCCCAGCATTTT.

This sequence joins TRBV14 and TRBJ2-5; no definite D call. From germline, CDR1 is SGHDN and CDR2 FVKESK. The CDR3 totals 12 residues. V lost 1 base and J lost 4, with 4 bases in between. For the CDR3, the DNA is TGTGCCAGCAGCCAAGTGGCAGAGACCCAGTACTTC. Protein product: CASSQVAETQYF.

The CDR3 loop is CASSLAGYESETQYF. The CDR3 DNA reads as TGCGCCAGCAGCTTGGCAGGTTATGAGTCAGAGACCCAGTACTTC. The chain recombines TRBV5-1 with TRBJ2-5, with D uncertain. Germline V gene lookup returns CDR1 SGHRS and CDR2 YFSETQ. V lost 0 bases and J 4 bases, leaving 13 bases between the germline ends. The CDR3 loop spans 15 amino acids.

The chain carries TRBV19 and TRBJ1-3; D not certain. The CDR3 is made up of 14 amino acids. V lost 9 bases and J lost 4, with 16 bases in between. The germline V gene encodes CDR1 LNHDA and CDR2 SQIVND (reference sequence). The CDR3 region is CASPQVDGGNTIYF. CDR3 coding DNA: TGTGCCAGCCCTCAGGTGGATGGGGGAAACACCATATATTTT.

V gene TRBV7-2 combines with J gene TRBJ2-7; 7 bases map to TRBD2. Trimming took 3 bases from V and 1 from J; bases not matched to a gene: 3. Germline CDR1 and CDR2: SGHTA and FQGNSA. The CDR3 length is 14 residues. CDR3 nucleotides: TGTGCCAGCAGCTTTCTAGCGGATTCCTACGAGCAGTACTTC. Its translation is CASSFLADSYEQYF.

V usage is TRBV19 and J usage is TRBJ1-4, with 7 bases that match TRBD1. The germline V gene encodes CDR1 LNHDA and CDR2 SQIVND (reference sequence). The CDR3 runs to 16 residues. V lost 2 bases, J lost 3 bases, and 6 bases stayed unmatched. CDR3 nucleotide sequence: TGTGCCAGTAGTATACCGCGGACAGGCCCTAATGAAAAACTGTTTTTT. Amino acids: CASSIPRTGPNEKLFF. Drawing the rest from reference TRBV19 and TRBJ1-4, the complete variable domain is DGGITQSPKYLFRKEGQNVTLSCEQNLNHDAMYWYRQDPGQGLRLIYYSQIVNDFQKGDIAEGYSVSREKKESFPLTVTSAQKNPTAFYLCASSIPRTGPNEKLFFGSGTQLSVL.

The V gene is TRBV23-1, the J gene TRBJ2-7, with D unclear. TRBV23-1 is marked as an open reading frame, function uncertain. Trimming stripped 8 bases from V and 2 bases from J, with 19 bases between. This CDR3 spans 15 amino acids. The CDR3 loop reads CASGYRTENAYEQYV. Written as DNA, the CDR3 is TGCGCCAGCGGCTATCGGACGGAAAATGCCTACGAGCAGTACGTC.

This chain joins TRBV19 and TRBJ1-2; the D gene is possibly TRBD1 (5 bases). V shed 0 bases and J shed 7 bases, with 12 bases lying between them. The CDR3 has 14 amino acids. CDR1 LNHDA and CDR2 SQIVND come from the germline V gene (reference sequence). Here the CDR3 DNA reads TGTGCCAGTAGTATAGAAACGGGGACGGGTGGCTACACCTTC. The encoded protein is CASSIETGTGGYTF.

This clone was picked up a small number of times. The V gene is TRBV28, the J gene TRBJ2-4, with D perhaps TRBD1 (5 bases). Trimming removed 4 bases from V and 1 base from J, with 11 bases in between. The CDR3 totals 15 residues. CDR1 and CDR2 from the germline V gene are MDHEN and SYDVKM. DNA for the CDR3: TGTGCCAGCAGTTCTCAGGGCAGGGCCAAAAACATTCAGTACTTC. Amino acids: CASSSQGRAKNIQYF.

This chain joins TRBV19 and TRBJ2-3, with TRBD2 identical over 13 bases. Germline-derived CDR1 and CDR2 are LNHDA and SQIVND (reference sequence). V dropped 5 bases and J dropped 8; count of bases not matched to a gene: 16. CDR3 length: 18 residues. CDR3 sequence (DNA): TGTGCCAGTAGTCCACGTGTCGGGACTAGCGGGGTACGAGGTACGCAGTATTTT. Residues: CASSPRVGTSGVRGTQYF.

The chain links TRBV9 to TRBJ1-4; D is ambiguous. V dropped 2 bases and J dropped 6 bases, with 11 bases sitting between them. The germline CDR1 and CDR2 sequences are SGDLS and YYNGEE. The CDR3 loop spans 14 amino acids. The CDR3 sequence is CASSVGGFDEKLFF. DNA of the CDR3: TGTGCCAGCAGCGTTGGAGGTTTCGATGAAAAACTGTTTTTT.

The V call is TRBV18, the J call TRBJ2-2; D is unclear. The V and J ends lost 6 bases and 0 bases respectively, with 14 bases between them. Germline V lookup: CDR1 KGHSH, CDR2 LQKENI. This CDR3 has 16 residues. The CDR3 region has the DNA TGTGCCAGCTCCGGACCTACGTGGACGAACACCGGGGAGCTGTTTTTT. Amino acids: CASSGPTWTNTGELFF.